Described below is a single T cell receptor beta chain sequence and its context. Its recognized antigen is unknown. No much larger clonotype is one base removed from it; base qualities were not supplied. Using the deep immunoSEQ assay, multiplex PCR amplified TCR CDR3 regions from genomic DNA. Extracted genomic DNA from each cell subset was spread evenly across all wells of several immunoSEQ 96-well plates, with each plate serving as a replicate. Each replicate PCR for sorted subsets received about 220 ng genomic DNA, equal to about 30,000 T cell genomes. The purified libraries were quantified using a Qubit 3.0 fluorometer, sized with a Bioanalyzer 2100, and then quantified again using the KAPA Library Quantification kit. Each immunoSEQ 96-well plate was sequenced on its own single-read 150-cycle Illumina NextSeq 550 flow cell. On the authors' methods: Because the immunoSEQ output held only junctional sequences and lacked quality scores, the filtering could not match the filtering applied to full-length reads. To assign V/J genes and CDR3, sequences were annotated using PyIR, a Python wrapper for IgBLAST v1.9, with IMGT germline references. Any read was removed if the V/J assignment was weak (E-value above 1e-6), the CDR3 was missing, or the read contained stop codons, out-of-frame junctions, or ambiguous translated residues. V3J clonotypes were defined by identical inferred V gene, J gene, and CDR3 amino acid sequence. The percentage overlap between two repertoires was calculated by dividing the number of shared unique clonotypes by the size of the smaller repertoire. Three approaches were used to assess repertoire richness: RTK rarefaction, the Chao1 estimator, and Recon v2.1 estimates of unobserved clonotypes. OLGA was used to compute generation probabilities for all TCRbeta clonotypes that the gDNA method yielded from a few donors. TCRdb limited this immuneACCESS table to in-frame rearrangements with V and J called. A share of clones is missing; checked studies link under half to unresolved V genes, and the rest is unexplained. V, J and clone size are those of that table, while D and trimming were read from the DNA. The sample records some 600,000 clones, about 95% of which are singletons. 0.11% of the sample is held by the ten biggest clonotypes.

For the CD8 naive samples, CD45RO-negative cells were positively selected for CCR7, yielding a CD45RA+CCR7+ population from which TemRA cells were excluded. The donors were healthy, HIV-negative adults with no recently reported acute infections or vaccinations. Every donor was a Caucasian adult living in Nashville, Tennessee, USA. Blood was obtained by leukapheresis, after which PBMCs were separated by Ficoll-Histopaque density gradient centrifugation and cryopreserved in liquid nitrogen vapor phase. Purity and quantity of every magnetically sorted T cell population were checked by analytical flow cytometry. Genomic DNA was isolated from every sorted fraction and measured by UV absorbance on a Nanodrop 2000c. The data were taken from a study of shared clonotypes between healthy human individuals (dated by TCRdb to the early 2020s). General notes on the study: The cohort comprised a couple of women and three men aged 18 to 49 years. For each donor, three plates each were used for CD4 naive and CD4 memory, two plates were used for CD8 naive, and one plate was used for CD8 memory. To estimate repertoire size and how much clonotypes are shared between individuals, the study performed deep sequencing of blood TCR repertoires from roughly five healthy adults. To increase sequencing depth and limit assay-specific biases, TCR repertoire library preparation and sequencing were carried out by different laboratories using diverse techniques. Each donor's leukapheresis produced roughly between roughly 0.85 and 10 billion PBMCs.

General study outcomes and caveats: Larger estimated clonotype richness was generally found for naive subsets than for memory subsets. Compared with non-shared clonotypes, the clonotypes found in all four sorted-subset donors had higher generation probabilities. Roughly 5.2% of naive CD4, more than 3% of naive CD8, 2.3% of memory CD4, and approximately 0.4% of memory CD8 clonotypes were shared across several donors. The genetic and exposure-history diversity represented was limited by the small number of donors. Even with the large sequencing depth, rarefaction of the sorted-subset datasets indicated that sequencing was incomplete. Sampling was restricted to blood, and TCR repertoires in tissues likely differ from the TCR repertoires found in blood. Pairwise subsampling led to the expectation that sequencing depth would affect the degree of clonotype sharing among donors.

The germline V gene (reference sequence) specifies MNHEY as CDR1 and SMNVEV as CDR2. From the cysteine up to the phenylalanine, the CDR3 has a length of 16 residues. Only the CDR3 DNA is retained, 48 bases long and in frame from the first base. A distance of 10 bases separates the germline ends of V and J, which lose 3 bases and 1 base respectively. The sequence came from a woman younger than 45 in good health. Material for sequencing was naive CD8+ T cells sorted from blood. The intended sense of this specimen's cell subset or site label: CD45RA+CCR7+. Here the chain combines TRBV27 and TRBJ2-6, with TRBD1 tentatively as D gene (5 bases match). DNA sequence: TGTGCCAGCAGTTTCGTTAGGGGATCTGGGGCCAACGTCCTGACTTTC. Its protein is CASSFVRGSGANVLTF.